This TCR beta chain was identified during a study of OX40 agonist ivuxolimab in advanced cancers. Profiled with immunoSEQ multiplex PCR; TCRdb holds only in-frame clones, not every one. The profile shows about 49,000 clones, 85% of them singletons. The CDR3 runs to 16 residues. V lost 0 bases, J lost 4 bases, and 14 bases lay in between. Looked up from germline, CDR1 is SNHLY and CDR2 is FYNNEI. The chain links TRBV2 to TRBJ2-3; weak D call: TRBD2 (7 bases). This receptor was obtained from an adult with an advanced solid tumor such as melanoma, head and neck, liver or kidney cancer. The starting material was CD4+ or CD8+ T cells sorted from blood, obtained in a trial of the OX40 agonist ivuxolimab. The CDR3 loop is CASSEAVGGRPDTQYF. The CDR3 DNA is TGTGCCAGCAGTGAAGCGGTCGGGGGGCGCCCAGATACGCAGTATTTT. Full variable domain (outside the CDR3, taken from reference TRBV2 and TRBJ2-3): EPEVTQTPSHQVTQMGQEVILRCVPISNHLYFYWYRQILGQKVEFLVSFYNNEISEKSEIFDDQFSVERPDGSNFTLKIRSTKLEDSAMYFCASSEAVGGRPDTQYFGPGTRLTVL.